This T cell receptor (beta chain) appears in the sequencing data of a study of T cells in Graves' hyperthyroidism and ophthalmopathy. Study-wide results and caveats: Blood also contained most expanded thyroid clonotypes above 0.001.

The investigators amplified TCR beta CDR3 regions from RNA transcripts. Primed by the HTBI set, a first-round RT-PCR was run on the TCR CDR3. TCRdb re-called the multiplex PCR reads through MiXCR, storing one row per CDR3 protein. This table has under 450,000 distinct CDR3 sequences, less than 20% appearing once. Germline V gene data show CDR1 as LGHDT and CDR2 as YNNKEL (reference sequence). This CDR3 contains 13 residues. With 4 bases removed from V and 6 bases from J, the gap between germline ends came to 10 bases. Many counts were recorded for this clonotype. Its antigen remains unknown. The chain has TRBV3-1 and TRBJ2-1; D gene uncertain. The sequence was obtained from a woman between 18 and 29 years old with Graves' hyperthyroidism. The material sequenced was blood. CDR3 amino acids: CASSRSNFNEQFF. CDR3 DNA: TGTGCCAGCAGCCGGAGCAATTTCAATGAGCAGTTCTTC.